These 17 T cell receptor beta chains share one sample of origin, sequenced in a study of blood T cell repertoires in COVID-19. Assay used: immunoSEQ multiplex PCR; TCRdb lists only in-frame clones, some missing. The table shows around 300,000 clones, with about 90% occurring only once. Sequenced material: peripheral blood. The source of these receptors is a man aged 18 to 35 with active or convalescent COVID-19.

The chain employs TRBV19 and TRBJ1-4, with 7 bases aligning to TRBD1. Looked up from germline, CDR1 is LNHDA and CDR2 is SQIVND (reference sequence). The CDR3 is 15 amino acids. The junction had 17 bases not matched to a gene; V was cut back by 6 bases and J by 13 bases. The CDR3 DNA follows: TGTGCCAGTAGCCCAGGACAGGCCCTAGTTAGCCGACTGTTTTTT. This sequence encodes CASSPGQALVSRLFF.

The chain links TRBV28 to TRBJ1-2, with TRBD1 matching 10 bases. Trimming took 2 bases from V and 0 from J; bases not matched to a gene: 6. From germline, CDR1 is MDHEN and CDR2 SYDVKM. The CDR3 is 17 residues long. The CDR3, as DNA: TGTGCCAGCAGTTTACGACAGGGGGCCTTAGCTAACTATGGCTACACCTTC. The encoded protein is CASSLRQGALANYGYTF.

Remarks on this clone: Different DNA sequences within this sample yield the same CDR3. This chain uses TRBV7-9 with TRBJ1-6; D uncertain. The CDR3 spans 15 residues. Trimming cost V 0 bases and J 5 bases, with 8 bases left between them. The germline CDR1 and CDR2 sequences are SEHNR and FQNEAQ (reference sequence). The CDR3: CASSLARQNNSPLHF. In nucleotides, the CDR3 is TGTGCCAGCAGCTTAGCGCGACAAAATAATTCACCCCTCCACTTT.

The chain is built from TRBV10-3 and TRBJ2-3; possibly TRBD1 for D (6 bases). V lost 2 bases and J lost 2, with 8 bases in between. Looked up from germline, CDR1 is ENHRY and CDR2 is SYGVKD. The CDR3 is made up of 14 amino acids. The CDR3 is CAISEGQNTDTQYF. In DNA, the CDR3 is TGTGCCATCAGTGAGGGACAGAACACAGATACGCAGTATTTT.

This clone was counted only a few times. V is TRBV6-1 and J is TRBJ2-2, with TRBD2 identical over 13 bases. The CDR3 runs 17 residues. Trimming at V came to 4 bases and at J to 2 bases, leaving 4 bases not matched to a gene. CDR1 MNHNS and CDR2 SASEGT come from the germline V gene. CDR3 bases: TGTGCCAGCAGTGGAACTAGCGGGGGGGAAAACACCGGGGAGCTGTTTTTT. This encodes CASSGTSGGENTGELFF.

The chain employs TRBV5-6 and TRBJ2-7; TRBD1 matches at 9 bases. After removal of 0 bases from V and 4 bases from J, the junction contained 5 bases not matched to a gene. This CDR3 comprises 15 residues. Germline V gives CDR1 SGHDT, CDR2 YYEEEE. The CDR3 is CASSLGGQGVYEQYF. In DNA form, the CDR3 reads TGTGCCAGCAGCTTGGGGGGACAGGGTGTGTACGAGCAGTACTTC.

The rearrangement uses TRBV19 and TRBJ2-3; D is perhaps TRBD1 (6 bases). Germline V gives CDR1 LNHDA, CDR2 SQIVND (reference sequence). The CDR3 totals 15 residues. Trimming left V 5 bases short and J 1 base short, with 13 bases between. The CDR3 loop reads CASSLGKGGTDTQYF. CDR3 coding DNA: TGTGCCAGTAGTCTGGGTAAGGGGGGCACAGATACGCAGTATTTT. Full variable domain (missing parts from reference TRBV19 and TRBJ2-3): DGGITQSPKYLFRKEGQNVTLSCEQNLNHDAMYWYRQDPGQGLRLIYYSQIVNDFQKGDIAEGYSVSREKKESFPLTVTSAQKNPTAFYLCASSLGKGGTDTQYFGPGTRLTVL.

V is TRBV7-9 and J is TRBJ2-1; 8 bases line up with TRBD2. In germline, CDR1 is SEHNR, CDR2 FQNEAQ (reference sequence). V shed 5 bases and J 7 bases; nucleotides not matched to a gene: 13. The CDR3 sequence is 16 residues long. The CDR3 DNA reads TGTGCCAGCAGCCCCTTCGAGGCGGGAGGATGGAATGAGCAGTTCTTC. Its translation is CASSPFEAGGWNEQFF. The complete variable domain, with remaining parts taken from reference TRBV7-9 and TRBJ2-1, reads DTGVSQNPRHKITKRGQNVTFRCDPISEHNRLYWYRQTLGQGPEFLTYFQNEAQLEKSRLLSDRFSAERPKGSFSTLEIQRTEQGDSAMYLCASSPFEAGGWNEQFFGPGTRLTVL.

V gene TRBV29-1 combines with J gene TRBJ2-7, with unresolved D. The CDR3 is 11 amino acids. The ends were cut back, 6 bases at V and 6 bases at J, with 12 bases in the middle. Per germline, CDR1 SQVTM and CDR2 ANQGSEA. This chain's CDR3 is CSVKVAVEQYF. CDR3 in DNA: TGCAGCGTAAAAGTGGCAGTCGAGCAGTACTTC.

This chain connects TRBV18 to TRBJ2-7, with 12 bases aligning to TRBD2. The CDR3 consists of 15 residues. Looked up from germline, CDR1 is KGHSH and CDR2 is LQKENI. V gave up 3 bases and J gave up 3 bases; unmatched junction bases: 3. The CDR3 DNA reads TGTGCCAGCTCACCGTGGACTAGCGGGATCTACGAGCAGTACTTC. Protein sequence: CASSPWTSGIYEQYF.

This clone has only a few counts. The chain carries TRBV14 and TRBJ2-7, with D maybe TRBD1 (6 bases). The CDR3 consists of 15 residues. Germline values: CDR1 SGHDN, CDR2 FVKESK. V lost 5 bases to trimming and J lost 4 bases, with 18 bases between them. The CDR3 DNA sequence: TGTGCCAGCAGCGAACGGACAGCTACGTGGTACGAGCAGTACTTC. Residues: CASSERTATWYEQYF.

A remark on this clone: This CDR3 is also generated by other DNA sequences in the sample. CDR3 loop: CASSLDRSSGNTIYF. The DNA for the CDR3 is TGTGCCAGCAGCCTGGACAGAAGCTCTGGAAACACCATATATTTT. The chain employs TRBV27 and TRBJ1-3; the D gene is possibly TRBD1 (6 bases). With 6 bases removed from V and 0 bases from J, the gap between germline ends came to 12 bases. The CDR3 runs 15 residues. Germline CDR1 is MNHEY and CDR2 is SMNVEV (reference sequence).

The chain uses TRBV7-9 and TRBJ2-1, with TRBD2 matching over 13 bases. Germline V gene lookup returns CDR1 SEHNR and CDR2 FQNEAQ (reference sequence). Germline trimming cut 1 base from V and 2 bases from J; bases unmatched to any gene: 5. The CDR3 has 18 amino acids. DNA for the CDR3: TGTGCCAGCAGCTTAGTCAGGACTAGCGGGGGAACCTACAATGAGCAGTTCTTC. Encoded protein: CASSLVRTSGGTYNEQFF.

The J gene is TRBJ1-2, the V gene TRBV4-1; D is perhaps TRBD1 (5 bases). V was cut by 3 bases and J by 8 bases, with 19 bases left in between. Germline V gives CDR1 MGHRA, CDR2 YSYEKL. The CDR3 has 15 amino acids. The CDR3 region is CASSQTGRERNGYTF. The CDR3, as DNA: TGCGCCAGCAGCCAGACGGGACGGGAGAGGAACGGCTACACCTTC.

This chain uses TRBV2 with TRBJ2-7; 9 bases are a match to TRBD1. J lost 5 bases, V lost 6 bases, and 8 bases had no gene match. CDR3 length: 14 amino acids. Germline V lookup: CDR1 SNHLY, CDR2 FYNNEI. The CDR3 DNA reads as TGTGCCAGCAGGAACCGGGACAGGGTCCACGAGCAGTACTTC. Protein sequence: CASRNRDRVHEQYF.

The V call is TRBV7-8, the J call TRBJ2-2; 13 nucleotides align to TRBD2. Germline V gives CDR1 SGHVS, CDR2 FQNEAQ. J gave up 4 bases and V 4 bases, and 12 bases lay outside the gene matches. The CDR3 runs to 19 residues. CDR3 sequence reads: CASSYSPGTSGARTGELFF. The CDR3 nucleotides read TGTGCCAGCAGCTACTCGCCGGGGACTAGCGGGGCGCGCACCGGGGAGCTGTTTTTT.

The rearrangement uses TRBV7-2 and TRBJ1-2, with D possibly being TRBD1 (6 bases). Trimming cost V 3 bases and J 8 bases, with 16 bases left between them. CDR3 length equals 14 residues. CDR1 is SGHTA and CDR2 is FQGNSA in the germline V gene. The CDR3, as DNA: TGTGCCAGCAGCTTTTTCAACAGGCAGGGGGGCTACACCTTC. It specifies CASSFFNRQGGYTF.